This T cell receptor (beta chain) was recorded in a study of shared clonotypes between healthy human individuals. Study-level findings and limits: Measured sharing among donors was expected to vary with sequencing depth.

Worth noting for this clone: Its antigen is not identified.

Deep level was the assay's run setting. This table comes from immunoSEQ multiplex PCR, and its TCRdb copy is limited to in-frame clones, with some not included. The table records over a million clones, around three quarters of them present only once. Germline-derived CDR1 and CDR2 are SGHAT and FQNNGV. The CDR3 runs to 14 residues. With 6 bases removed from V and 1 base from J, the gap between germline ends came to 13 bases. The chain is built from TRBV11-2 and TRBJ2-7; D call uncertain. The sequencing sample was made of memory CD4+ T cells from PBMCs. Indicated subset: CD45RA-negative fraction. The TCR comes from a man between 18 and 29 years old in good health. Some clones in this sample may be carry-over from other donors' samples. The CDR3 sequence is CASRDDTKSYEQYF. For the CDR3, the DNA is TGTGCCAGCAGGGACGACACGAAATCCTACGAGCAGTACTTC. Using reference TRBV11-2 and TRBJ2-7 for the parts outside the CDR3, the full variable domain is EAGVAQSPRYKIIEKRQSVAFWCNPISGHATLYWYQQILGQGPKLLIQFQNNGVVDDSQLPKDRFSAERLKGVDSTLKIQPAKLEDSAVYLCASRDDTKSYEQYFGPGTRLTVT.